This TCR beta chain is drawn from a study of blood T cell repertoires in COVID-19. Across the whole study: Both acute and convalescent COVID-19 samples were obtained from the United States, Italy and Spain.

Participant age was 18 to 89 years, and participants resided in roughly 25 US areas. Per the germline V gene, CDR1 is WNHNN and CDR2 is SYGVQD (reference sequence). Trimming took 5 bases from V and 5 from J; bases not matched to a gene: 6. This CDR3 comprises 15 residues. Using immunoSEQ multiplex PCR, the repertoire was profiled, and TCRdb retains in-frame clones only, with some absent. Among about 320,000 clones listed, roughly nine tenths were seen once. This clone was seen just once. The V and J genes are TRBV10-1 and TRBJ2-3, with 11 bases matching TRBD2. This TCR was recovered from a man between 60 and 75 years old who had recovered from COVID-19. Specimen: PBMCs or T cells enriched from blood (not recorded which). The CDR3, as DNA: TGCGCCAGCAGTATTGTAGCGGGAGGGCGAGATACGCAGTATTTT. This translates into CASSIVAGGRDTQYF.